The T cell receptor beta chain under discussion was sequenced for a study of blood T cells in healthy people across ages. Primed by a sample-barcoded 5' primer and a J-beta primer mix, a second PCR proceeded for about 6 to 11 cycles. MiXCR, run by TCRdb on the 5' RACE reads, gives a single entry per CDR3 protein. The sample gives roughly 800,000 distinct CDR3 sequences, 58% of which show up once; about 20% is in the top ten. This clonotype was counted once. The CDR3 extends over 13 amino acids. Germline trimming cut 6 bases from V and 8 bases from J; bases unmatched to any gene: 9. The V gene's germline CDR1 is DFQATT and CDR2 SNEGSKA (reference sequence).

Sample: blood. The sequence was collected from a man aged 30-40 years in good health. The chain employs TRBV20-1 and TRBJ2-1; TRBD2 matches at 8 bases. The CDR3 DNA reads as TGCAGTGCCGACTGGACTAGCACCTATGAGCAGTTCTTC. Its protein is CSADWTSTYEQFF.